This T cell receptor (beta chain) originates from a study of patients and donors after allogeneic stem cell transplantation. This clonotype was counted a few times. Germline V CDR1 and CDR2: SGHRS, YFSETQ. The CDR3 is made up of 14 amino acids. The J segment lost 2 bases and the V segment lost 4 bases, leaving 4 bases of the junction unmatched. TCRdb redid the calling of the RT-PCR reads with MiXCR, one entry per CDR3 protein. The sample shows 200,000 to 250,000 distinct CDR3 sequences, around 41% of them seen only once. The receptor's source is a human donor who was either an allogeneic HSCT recipient or a stem cell or donor lymphocyte infusion donor (not recorded which). It is not recorded whose cells these are; they may come from a transplant donor. The sample consisted of blood, either unsorted or a sorted T cell fraction (not recorded which). V is TRBV5-1 and J is TRBJ1-2; 8 nucleotides match TRBD1. The CDR3 protein is CASSRQGPNYGYTF. The CDR3 nucleotides read TGCGCCAGCAGCCGACAGGGGCCCAACTATGGCTACACCTTC.